This TCR beta chain was captured by sequencing in a study of blood T cell repertoires in COVID-19. Study overall: Sources were T cells, B-cell-depleted T cells, or PBMCs; the material itself was cDNA or gDNA.

Grouping used clinical history reported by participants in a survey and questionnaire. The recovered donors of Cohort 3 showed two negative PCRs, clearance, or symptom resolution. This clone was observed a single time. Study processing details: From reference gene primer amplification, estimates of nucleated cell counts were derived. Assay: immunoSEQ multiplex PCR; the TCRdb copy retains only in-frame clones and omits some. Clone size and the V and J calls come from that table; the DNA yielded D and trimming. The data hold around 190,000 clones, with 88% observed a single time. V was pared by 2 bases and J by 4 bases, with 15 bases between. The length of the CDR3 is 15 residues. Germline lookup yields CDR1 SGDLS and CDR2 YYNGEE.

The receptor's source is a woman younger than 30 who had recovered from COVID-19. The chain has TRBV9 and TRBJ1-2; D might be TRBD1 (6 bases). Sample: PBMCs or T cells enriched from blood (not recorded which). CDR3 coding DNA: TGTGCCAGCAGCGTGAATGAGGGGGTGGTCTATGGCTACACCTTC. Translated, it gives CASSVNEGVVYGYTF.